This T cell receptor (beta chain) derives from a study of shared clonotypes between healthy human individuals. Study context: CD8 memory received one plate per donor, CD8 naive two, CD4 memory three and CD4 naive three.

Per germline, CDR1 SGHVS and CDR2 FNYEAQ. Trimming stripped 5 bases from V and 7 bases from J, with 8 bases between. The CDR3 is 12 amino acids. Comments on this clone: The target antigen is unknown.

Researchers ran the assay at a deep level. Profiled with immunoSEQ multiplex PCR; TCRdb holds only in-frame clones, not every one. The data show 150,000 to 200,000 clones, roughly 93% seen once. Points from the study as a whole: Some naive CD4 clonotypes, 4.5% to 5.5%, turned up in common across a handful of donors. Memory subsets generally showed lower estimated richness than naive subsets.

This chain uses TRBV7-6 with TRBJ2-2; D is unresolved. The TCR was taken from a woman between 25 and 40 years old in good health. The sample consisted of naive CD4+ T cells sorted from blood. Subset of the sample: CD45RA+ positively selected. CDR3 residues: CASSVPRGELFF. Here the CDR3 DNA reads TGTGCCAGCAGCGTCCCGCGCGGGGAGCTGTTTTTT.